These T cell receptor beta chains were read from a single sample in a study of blood T cell dynamics during melanoma immunotherapy. This table comes from immunoSEQ multiplex PCR, and its TCRdb copy is limited to in-frame clones, with some not included. The table includes 12,000 or so clones, approximately 90% detected once. The sample consisted of blood, taken from a patient treated with checkpoint blockade. These receptor sequences come from a human donor with melanoma. The CDR3 runs from the conserved cysteine through the conserved F or W. The order of the fields is V gene, D gene, J gene, clone size, CDR3 protein, CDR3 DNA. D genes are given only for firm matches. Rows may omit the clone size; those that give it use once, few, many or a size class.

V: TRBV7-3; D: .; J: TRBJ2-3; size: .; CDR3: CASSSEPGVPQYF; DNA: TGTGCCAGCAGTTCTGAGCCGGGGGTTCCGCAGTATTTT
V: TRBV5-1; D: TRBD1; J: TRBJ2-7; size: .; CDR3: CASSLATDRAYEQYF; DNA: TGCGCCAGCAGCTTGGCCACGGACAGGGCCTACGAGCAGTACTTC
V: TRBV6-6; D: .; J: TRBJ1-5; size: .; CDR3: CASSDILSNQPQHF; DNA: TGTGCCAGCAGTGACATCCTTAGCAATCAGCCCCAGCATTTT
V: TRBV25-1; D: TRBD2; J: TRBJ2-7; size: .; CDR3: CASSEGSGSIYEQYF; DNA: TGTGCCAGCAGTGAGGGTAGCGGGAGTATTTACGAGCAGTACTTC
V: TRBV9; D: .; J: TRBJ2-1; size: .; CDR3: CASSVEETRFYNEQFF; DNA: TGTGCCAGCAGCGTAGAGGAGACTAGATTCTACAATGAGCAGTTCTTC
V: TRBV6-5; D: .; J: TRBJ1-2; size: .; CDR3: CASSYDLTGNYGYTF; DNA: TGTGCCAGCAGTTACGATTTGACAGGAAACTATGGCTACACCTTC
V: TRBV5-4; D: .; J: TRBJ2-5; size: .; CDR3: CASSFLQGHQETQYF; DNA: TGTGCCAGCAGCTTCCTGCAGGGTCACCAAGAGACCCAGTACTTC
V: TRBV7-9; D: .; J: TRBJ2-7; size: .; CDR3: CASVDEQYF; DNA: TGTGCCAGCGTCGACGAGCAGTACTTC
V: TRBV2; D: .; J: TRBJ1-2; size: .; CDR3: CASKAQVYGYTF; DNA: TGTGCCAGCAAGGCACAGGTCTATGGCTACACCTTC
V: TRBV19; D: .; J: TRBJ2-1; size: .; CDR3: CASSQREYNEQFF; DNA: TGTGCCAGTAGTCAACGGGAATACAATGAGCAGTTCTTC
V: TRBV7-3; D: .; J: TRBJ1-1; size: .; CDR3: CASSSQRDTEAFF; DNA: TGTGCCAGCAGCTCACAGAGGGACACTGAAGCTTTCTTT
V: TRBV5-4; D: TRBD1; J: TRBJ1-1; size: .; CDR3: CASSSWDRGREAFF; DNA: TGTGCCAGCAGCTCCTGGGACAGGGGGCGTGAAGCTTTCTTT
V: TRBV7-9; D: .; J: TRBJ1-2; size: .; CDR3: CASSLAGSLYGYTF; DNA: TGTGCCAGCAGCTTAGCGGGATCCCTCTATGGCTACACCTTC
V: TRBV30; D: TRBD2; J: TRBJ2-1; size: .; CDR3: CAWSAGTSEYNEQFF; DNA: TGTGCCTGGAGTGCCGGGACTAGTGAGTACAATGAGCAGTTCTTC
V: TRBV6-1; D: TRBD2; J: TRBJ2-5; size: once; CDR3: CASSELIAGGKETQYF; DNA: TGTGCCAGCAGTGAACTAATAGCGGGGGGTAAAGAGACCCAGTACTTC
V: TRBV6-1; D: .; J: TRBJ1-5; size: .; CDR3: CASSELGGSNQPQHF; DNA: TGTGCCAGCAGTGAACTAGGGGGAAGCAATCAGCCCCAGCATTTT
V: TRBV30; D: .; J: TRBJ2-7; size: .; CDR3: CAWSGGTFTYEQYF; DNA: TGTGCCTGGAGTGGCGGGACGTTTACCTACGAGCAGTACTTC
V: TRBV11-2; D: .; J: TRBJ1-2; size: .; CDR3: CASSSGAGRTANYGYTF; DNA: TGTGCCAGCAGTTCGGGGGCAGGGAGGACGGCTAACTATGGCTACACCTTC
V: TRBV7-3; D: TRBD2; J: TRBJ2-3; size: .; CDR3: CASSLGLAGGPDTQYF; DNA: TGTGCCAGCAGCTTAGGACTAGCGGGAGGGCCAGATACGCAGTATTTT
V: TRBV2; D: .; J: TRBJ2-3; size: few; CDR3: CASSRGQLTDTQYF; DNA: TGTGCCAGCAGTCGTGGACAACTCACAGATACGCAGTATTTT
V: TRBV7-6; D: .; J: TRBJ1-2; size: .; CDR3: CASSFGAGRAGYTF; DNA: TGTGCCAGCAGCTTTGGAGCGGGGAGGGCCGGCTACACCTTC
V: TRBV15; D: .; J: TRBJ1-5; size: .; CDR3: CATSRDIKGNQPQHF; DNA: TGTGCCACCAGCAGAGACATTAAGGGCAATCAGCCCCAGCATTTT
V: TRBV9; D: TRBD1; J: TRBJ2-3; size: once; CDR3: CASSVVGGGDTQYF; DNA: TGTGCCAGCAGCGTAGTAGGGGGCGGGGATACGCAGTATTTT
V: TRBV18; D: .; J: TRBJ1-1; size: once; CDR3: CASFTGGNTEAFF; DNA: TGTGCCAGCTTTACCGGGGGGAACACTGAAGCTTTCTTT
V: TRBV18; D: .; J: TRBJ1-2; size: .; CDR3: CASSPTGEVKYGYTF; DNA: TGTGCCAGCTCACCAACAGGTGAAGTCAAATATGGCTACACCTTC
V: TRBV6-1; D: .; J: TRBJ1-4; size: once; CDR3: CASRMGGDNEKLFF; DNA: TGTGCCAGCAGGATGGGGGGGGATAATGAAAAACTGTTTTTT
V: TRBV19; D: .; J: TRBJ2-4; size: .; CDR3: CASSPRVVLNIQYF; DNA: TGTGCCAGTAGTCCCCGAGTGGTCCTAAACATTCAGTACTTC
V: TRBV9; D: TRBD2; J: TRBJ2-3; size: .; CDR3: CASSVRLAASTDTQYF; DNA: TGTGCCAGCAGCGTACGCCTAGCGGCTTCCACAGATACGCAGTATTTT
V: TRBV5-6; D: TRBD1; J: TRBJ1-2; size: few; CDR3: CASRGTGFLSDPYGYTF; DNA: TGTGCCAGCAGGGGGACAGGGTTCTTATCAGATCCCTATGGCTACACCTTC
V: TRBV5-1; D: .; J: TRBJ2-3; size: .; CDR3: CASTRAGGTDTQYF; DNA: TGCGCCAGCACCCGGGCAGGGGGGACAGATACGCAGTATTTT
V: TRBV30; D: .; J: TRBJ1-4; size: .; CDR3: CACPAGNSNEKLFF; DNA: TGTGCCTGCCCCGCCGGGAACTCAAATGAAAAACTGTTTTTT
V: TRBV6-6; D: .; J: TRBJ2-1; size: .; CDR3: CASSGYNNEQFF; DNA: TGTGCCAGCAGTGGATATAACAATGAGCAGTTCTTC
V: TRBV14; D: .; J: TRBJ1-4; size: .; CDR3: CASSSGPILFF; DNA: TGTGCCAGCAGCTCCGGGCCGATACTGTTTTTT
V: TRBV6-1; D: TRBD2; J: TRBJ2-5; size: .; CDR3: CASSSNLAGGDQYF; DNA: TGTGCCAGCAGTTCCAATCTAGCGGGAGGTGACCAGTACTTC
V: TRBV28; D: .; J: TRBJ1-1; size: .; CDR3: CASSFRQNTEAFF; DNA: TGTGCCAGCAGTTTTAGGCAGAACACTGAAGCTTTCTTT
V: TRBV19; D: .; J: TRBJ2-3; size: once; CDR3: CASSIGYAGTQYF; DNA: TGTGCCAGTAGTATAGGGTACGCCGGTACGCAGTATTTT
V: TRBV5-1; D: .; J: TRBJ1-1; size: .; CDR3: CASSLWPGALMNTEAFF; DNA: TGCGCCAGCAGCTTGTGGCCAGGGGCCCTCATGAACACTGAAGCTTTCTTT
V: TRBV7-9; D: .; J: TRBJ2-3; size: .; CDR3: CASPREGSTDTQYF; DNA: TGTGCCAGCCCCCGAGAGGGAAGCACAGATACGCAGTATTTT
V: TRBV19; D: TRBD2; J: TRBJ2-4; size: .; CDR3: CASSIGPSGRPPGENIQYF; DNA: TGTGCCAGTAGTATAGGACCTAGCGGGAGACCCCCGGGGGAAAACATTCAGTACTTC
V: TRBV19; D: .; J: TRBJ2-7; size: .; CDR3: CASSNFGRPGGYEQYF; DNA: TGTGCCAGTAGTAATTTTGGCAGACCCGGAGGGTACGAGCAGTACTTC